This T cell receptor beta chain was captured in a study of T cells after yellow fever vaccination (dated by TCRdb to 2018 to 2020). Broadly, across the study: Libraries from fractions with low cell numbers were prepared with the SMART-Seq v4 Ultra Low Input RNA kit. To follow T-cell clones before and after both primary and booster YFV17D yellow fever vaccination, bulk TCR alpha and beta repertoires underwent longitudinal sequencing. Blood was collected at multiple timepoints before and after primary and secondary immunization, and bulk PBMC replicates and cell subsets were isolated. Two healthy male donors, one aged 18 to 30 and one aged 30 to 39 years, were included in the cohort.

The treatment or condition label for this specimen denotes: live attenuated yellow fever vaccine strain. PBMCs were isolated from peripheral blood using a standard Ficoll-Paque protocol. CD4 and CD8 T-cell fractions were isolated with Dynabeads CD4 and CD8 positive selection kits. TriZol was used to extract RNA from bulk PBMCs, from CD4 and CD8 fractions, and from dextramer-positive and dextramer-negative fractions. This clonotype was seen ten or more times. Its antigen has not been determined. Base quality data are lacking; no much larger clone is found one base away. CDR1 and CDR2, looked up from the germline V gene, are SGHVS and FQNEAQ. The CDR3 has 15 amino acids, counting the end cysteine and phenylalanine. The kept DNA is CDR3 alone, 45 bases in frame from the first base. V lost 2 bases and J lost 8 bases, and the count of bases not matched to a germline gene is 7. What the work shows at the level of the full study, not this receptor alone: After the booster, most clones that had expanded after primary vaccination were detected again (around 95% of CD4 and around 88% of CD8), suggesting broad maintenance of memory. Because only a couple of donors were included in the study, the extent to which the findings can be generalized is limited. A small share of clonotypes occurred in both CD4 and CD8 compartments, likely arising from convergent recombination. Compared with the primary T-cell response, the secondary T-cell response was faster but weaker, reaching its peak on day 5 rather than on day 15. Because abundant contaminating clonotypes from the bulk population could be contained in FACS-sorted repertoires, computational filtering was required.

TCR cDNA was synthesized by 5'RACE template switching, which introduced a universal primer site and unique molecular identifiers. Priming for cDNA synthesis came from both the TCR alpha and TCR beta constant segments. Library amplification used two PCR steps, and the second PCR step added sample barcodes and sequencing adapters. Sequencing of libraries was done on Illumina HiSeq 2500 (2x100 bp) or NovaSeq (2x150 bp). The published analysis was carried out like this. MIGEC was used to demultiplex reads and collapse the reads into UMI consensus sequences, and MiXCR was used for V(D)J alignment. Vaccine-responding clonotypes were identified with edgeR using replicate PBMC samples, with FDR below 0.01 and a log2 fold change above 5 up to day 15 being required. Each bulk clonotype received a CD4 or CD8 identity based on whether the sequenced CD4 or CD8 repertoire contained that clonotype at higher abundance. TCRdb reworked the public reads: Q25 trimming with fastp, MiXCR clone assembly, productive beta chains retained. Rows matching on CDR3 protein sequence are summarized as one entry with the most common DNA and genes. The V and J calls here are based on TCRdb, not the publication. Counted in this sample were over 130,000 distinct CDR3 sequences; 7.7% of them appeared once. Of the sample, roughly 0.71% is held by the ten largest clones.

The source is a man aged 30-40 years who received the YFV17D yellow fever vaccine. The input for sequencing was CD4+ T cells sorted from PBMCs, taken 5 days after the yellow fever booster vaccination. The rearrangement joined TRBV7-8 to TRBJ2-1, with 9 central nucleotides matching TRBD2. The DNA is as follows: TGTGCCAGCAGCTTATACCGGGGACTAGCACATGAGCAGTTCTTC. Translated, this is CASSLYRGLAHEQFF.